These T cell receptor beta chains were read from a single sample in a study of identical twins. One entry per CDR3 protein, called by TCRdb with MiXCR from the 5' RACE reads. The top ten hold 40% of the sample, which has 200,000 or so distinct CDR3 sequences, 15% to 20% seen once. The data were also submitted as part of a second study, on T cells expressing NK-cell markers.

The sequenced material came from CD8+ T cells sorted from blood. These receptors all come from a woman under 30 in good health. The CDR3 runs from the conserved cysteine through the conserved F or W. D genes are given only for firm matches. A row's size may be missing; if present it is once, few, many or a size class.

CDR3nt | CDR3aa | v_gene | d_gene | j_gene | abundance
TGTGCCAGCAGCGTAGGGATGACCTACGAGCAGTACTTC | CASSVGMTYEQYF | TRBV9 | NA | TRBJ2-7 | few
TGTGCCAGCAGCTTTCAGGCTGCTCCGGCCTACGAGCAGTACTTC | CASSFQAAPAYEQYF | TRBV7-7 | NA | TRBJ2-7 | NA
TGTGCCAGCAGTCTGGGAGTTAGCGGGAGTAGAGATACGCAGTATTTT | CASSLGVSGSRDTQYF | TRBV12-3/TRBV12-4 | TRBD2 | TRBJ2-3 | NA
TGTGCCAGCAGCCAAACCCAGGCAGATACGCAGTATTTT | CASSQTQADTQYF | TRBV14 | NA | TRBJ2-3 | NA
TGTGCCAGCAGCCCCGGGGGGGTCTCCTACGAGCAGTACTTC | CASSPGGVSYEQYF | TRBV3-1 | TRBD2 | TRBJ2-7 | NA
TGTGCCAGCACTCTTCGGGAAATCACCCGGGGAGCAACGAACACCGGGGAGCTGTTTTTT | CASTLREITRGATNTGELFF | TRBV27 | NA | TRBJ2-2 | few
TGCGCCAGCAGCTTGTGGCTAGCTCAAGAGACCCAGTACTTC | CASSLWLAQETQYF | TRBV5-1 | NA | TRBJ2-5 | NA
TGTGCCAGCAGCCCCGGGACAGGGGGCGCCTTCCAGGGCTACACCTTC | CASSPGTGGAFQGYTF | TRBV7-6 | TRBD1 | TRBJ1-2 | few
TGTGCCAGCAGTTTCTTGGCAGGCGCCTCATACAATGAGCAGTTCTTC | CASSFLAGASYNEQFF | TRBV27 | NA | TRBJ2-1 | few
TGTGCCAGCAGCTTAGTGGGGACTTCGGTCTACGAGCAGTACTTC | CASSLVGTSVYEQYF | TRBV11-2 | NA | TRBJ2-7 | few
TGTGCCAGCAGTTTAGCGAGGGGGACTGCCAGTGAGCAGTTCTTC | CASSLARGTASEQFF | TRBV12-3/TRBV12-4 | NA | TRBJ2-1 | many
TGTGCCAGCAGCCCACCGGGAGCGCGCAACTATGGCTACACCTTC | CASSPPGARNYGYTF | TRBV5-5 | NA | TRBJ1-2 | few
TGCGCCAGCAGCCAAGAGGGTAGCGGACCCTACAATGAGCAGTTCTTC | CASSQEGSGPYNEQFF | TRBV4-1 | NA | TRBJ2-1 | NA
TGTGCCAGCAGGCGGCCGGAAAATACTGAAGCTTTCTTT | CASRRPENTEAFF | TRBV7-9 | NA | TRBJ1-1 | few
TGTGCCAGCAGCTTAGTAGCGGGGGGGAGTCCCGGGGAGCTGTTTTTT | CASSLVAGGSPGELFF | TRBV7-6 | TRBD2 | TRBJ2-2 | NA
TGTGCCAGCAGCCAGACGGGCAGTGCTACTAATGAAAAACTGTTTTTT | CASSQTGSATNEKLFF | TRBV9 | NA | TRBJ1-4 | NA
TGTGCCAGCAGCTACACAGGGCTCGATAGCGAGCAGTACTTC | CASSYTGLDSEQYF | TRBV5-4 | NA | TRBJ2-7 | NA
TGCAGCGTCAAAAATAAAGACCCTGGCACCGGGGAGCTGTTTTTT | CSVKNKDPGTGELFF | TRBV29-1 | NA | TRBJ2-2 | few
TGTGCCAGCAGTTATTATGGGAACACTGAAGCTTTCTTT | CASSYYGNTEAFF | TRBV6-6 | NA | TRBJ1-1 | few
TGTGCCAGCAGCGTAGGGGGAGGATGGAATGGCTACACCTTC | CASSVGGGWNGYTF | TRBV9 | NA | TRBJ1-2 | few
TGCAGTGCCCCGGGACTAGCGAATGAGCAGTTCTTC | CSAPGLANEQFF | TRBV20-1 | TRBD2 | TRBJ2-1 | few
TGTGCCAGCATTGAGGGCCTGGGGTATGGCTACACCTTC | CASIEGLGYGYTF | TRBV6-2/TRBV6-3 | NA | TRBJ1-2 | NA
TGCGCCAGCAGCTTGTCCGGGGGTGAGCAGTTCTTC | CASSLSGGEQFF | TRBV5-1 | NA | TRBJ2-1 | NA
TGCAGCGTTGAAGATCTTCCTGGAGAGCCAGGGGGAGAGACCCAGTACTTC | CSVEDLPGEPGGETQYF | TRBV29-1 | TRBD1 | TRBJ2-5 | NA
TGTGCTAGTGGTTTTTCGGTGGGAAGAGGCGAAGAGACCCAGTACTTC | CASGFSVGRGEETQYF | TRBV12-5 | NA | TRBJ2-5 | NA
TGTGCCAGCAGCTGGAGTACCTACAACAATGAGCAGTTCTTC | CASSWSTYNNEQFF | TRBV5-6 | NA | TRBJ2-1 | NA
TGCGCCAGCAGCTTGGGCGGTGGCGCTGAAGCTTTCTTT | CASSLGGGAEAFF | TRBV5-1 | NA | TRBJ1-1 | few
TGTGCCAGCAGCTCCCGGGACAGGCTCTCTGAAGCTTTCTTT | CASSSRDRLSEAFF | TRBV7-2 | TRBD1 | TRBJ1-1 | NA
TGTGCCAGCAGCCAGCCCGGGAGGGCTGAAGCTTTCTTT | CASSQPGRAEAFF | TRBV12-3/TRBV12-4 | NA | TRBJ1-1 | few
TGTGCCAGCAGTTTGGGCGGCTACACCTTC | CASSLGGYTF | TRBV12-3/TRBV12-4 | NA | TRBJ1-2 | many
TGTGCCAGCAGTCTAAGCGGGGGGATCCAAGAGACCCAGTACTTC | CASSLSGGIQETQYF | TRBV6-1 | TRBD2 | TRBJ2-5 | NA
TGCAGTGCTAGGGCGGGACACACCTACGAGCAGTACTTC | CSARAGHTYEQYF | TRBV20-1 | NA | TRBJ2-7 | few
TGCAGTGCTAGTTACAGGGCAGATCAGCCCCAGCATTTT | CSASYRADQPQHF | TRBV20-1 | NA | TRBJ1-5 | few
TGTGCCACCAGCCCCCCCGTTGGATACAATGAGCAGTTCTTC | CATSPPVGYNEQFF | TRBV15 | NA | TRBJ2-1 | many
TGTGCCGTGGGAGAACAGGGCTTCTTCGAGCAGTACTTC | CAVGEQGFFEQYF | TRBV25-1 | NA | TRBJ2-7 | few
TGTGCCAGCAGCGATAGGGACAGAAAGAGGGACAATGAGCAGTTCTTC | CASSDRDRKRDNEQFF | TRBV5-6 | TRBD1 | TRBJ2-1 | few
TGTGCCAGCGTCCGGCGACAGTCCTACGAGCAGTACTTC | CASVRRQSYEQYF | TRBV2 | NA | TRBJ2-7 | NA
TGCAGCGTTGACCTGGCGGAGGGCTCCTACGAGCAGTACTTC | CSVDLAEGSYEQYF | TRBV29-1 | NA | TRBJ2-7 | NA
TGTGCCAGCAGTTATGGGCGTAGCTACAATGAGCAGTTCTTC | CASSYGRSYNEQFF | TRBV5-6 | NA | TRBJ2-1 | NA
TGTGCCAGCAGCATGGGGGGTCCCTACGAGCAGTACTTC | CASSMGGPYEQYF | TRBV14 | NA | TRBJ2-7 | few
TGCAGTGCTAGTCCCCAGCGGACCAGTACCTACGAGCAGTACTTC | CSASPQRTSTYEQYF | TRBV20-1 | NA | TRBJ2-7 | few
TGTGCCAGCAGGAAATCGGTGGGACAGGGGGATAATGAGCAGTTCTTC | CASRKSVGQGDNEQFF | TRBV28 | TRBD1 | TRBJ2-1 | once
TGTGCCAGCAGTCCCCTGGGAGGCAGCGAGACCCAGTACTTC | CASSPLGGSETQYF | TRBV12-3/TRBV12-4 | NA | TRBJ2-5 | NA
TGTGCCATGAGCCCCGGGCTCCCCTACAATGAGCAGTTCTTC | CAMSPGLPYNEQFF | TRBV5-3 | NA | TRBJ2-1 | NA
TGTGCCAGCACCCACAGGGGGGCAGCCTACGAGCAGTACTTC | CASTHRGAAYEQYF | TRBV6-1 | TRBD1 | TRBJ2-7 | many
TGTGCCAGTTATTCAGGGCCTGGCTACACCTTC | CASYSGPGYTF | TRBV19 | NA | TRBJ1-2 | few
TGTGCCACGGGGGAGAACACAGATACGCAGTATTTT | CATGENTDTQYF | TRBV6-6 | NA | TRBJ2-3 | few
TGTGCCAGCAGCGCCAGAGCGGGAGAGGGGTTCGAGCAGTACTTC | CASSARAGEGFEQYF | TRBV9 | TRBD2 | TRBJ2-7 | NA
TGCGCCAGCAGCTTAAGGGGGCAGAGCTCCTACGAGCAGTACTTC | CASSLRGQSSYEQYF | TRBV5-1 | TRBD1 | TRBJ2-7 | few
TGTGCCATCAGTGATGAGTCGCGTGAAGCTTTCTTT | CAISDESREAFF | TRBV10-3 | NA | TRBJ1-1 | NA
TGTGCCAGCAGTCTACAGGGGCGGGGCACTGAAGCTTTCTTT | CASSLQGRGTEAFF | TRBV6-5 | TRBD1 | TRBJ1-1 | NA
TGTGCCAGCAGTTTTCCAACCAATGAGCAGTTCTTC | CASSFPTNEQFF | TRBV12-3/TRBV12-4 | NA | TRBJ2-1 | few
TGTGCCAGCAGCAAGACAGGTAACACTGAAGCTTTCTTT | CASSKTGNTEAFF | TRBV7-8 | NA | TRBJ1-1 | many